This T cell receptor (beta chain) was sequenced in a study of T cell responses to AZD1222 COVID-19 vaccine. Libraries were prepared by immunoSEQ multiplex PCR; TCRdb keeps only in-frame clonotypes and omits some of them. The sample records about 150,000 clones, over 80% being singletons. Study-wide results and caveats: In a largely white British group with more females than males, clonal diversity was possibly underestimated. Spike-wide vaccine-associated CD4 TCRs dominated at 160-218 and 743-854.

This clone has a single count. Its matching antigen is unknown. Pooling of second doses given at about 4 or about 12 weeks was done. The source was peripheral blood, collected 28 days after the second AZD1222 dose. The sequence was obtained from an adult who received the AZD1222 COVID-19 vaccine.

The CDR3 sequence: CASSRAGTTFEQYF. CDR3 nucleotides: TGTGCCAGCAGTAGGGCCGGGACCACCTTCGAGCAGTACTTC. This chain joins TRBV6-5 and TRBJ2-7, with D perhaps TRBD1 or TRBD2 (5 bases each). CDR3 length: 14 residues. Deletions cut 5 bases from V and 6 bases from J, with 17 bases between. Germline CDR1 reads MNHEY; CDR2 reads SVGAGI.